Listed below are T cell receptor beta chains from one sample, sequenced in a study of cytomegalovirus exposure and HLA in healthy donors. Clones were read by immunoSEQ multiplex PCR, and TCRdb kept only the in-frame ones, dropping some. This table lists under 200,000 clones. Material: PBMCs. The source is a man younger than 40 in good health and CMV-seronegative. Each CDR3 is given with its conserved first and last residue.

13	TRBV7-9	CASSLGGPDTQYF
15	TRBV5-1	CASSFREPGTGELFF
15	TRBV18	CASSPGGRGRQPQHF
13	TRBV10-3	CAISPGTGNGQYF
16	TRBV7-9	CASSSTSGQLSYEQYF
15	TRBV11-2	CASSPGTVIQETQYF
17	TRBV6-1	CASSEALAGNTANEQFF
14	TRBV5-1	CASSLGPGGNEQFF
15	TRBV6-1	CASSEGAGANTEAFF
17	TRBV4-3	CASSQVWEGRSNQPQHF
15	TRBV30	CAWSVSGGARNSKYF
16	TRBV13	CASSLLLGVAKNIQYF
16	TRBV6-1	CASSEDGQRGTDTQYF
16	TRBV5-1	CASSLEGAGWDTEAFF
19	TRBV27	CASSRLSTGGVGMNTEAFF
16	TRBV4-1	CASSQGGLAGTDTQYF
16	TRBV6-1	CASSERPTANNQPQHF
13	TRBV30	CAWTTTGNSPLHF
18	TRBV19	CASSPKRLAGGGTDTQYF
14	TRBV7-9	CASSYPGGRTEAFF
15	TRBV9	CASSVAVTGPNEQYF
15	TRBV9	CASSHSGGSNYEQYF
16	TRBV30	CAWSGLAGLGNQPQHF
15	TRBV5-1	CASSFSPGVGAEQYF
14	TRBV7-6	CASSLRGQGYEQYF
17	TRBV9	CASSVALLAGVRNEQFF
13	TRBV30	CAWSVWGEQPQHF
16	TRBV9	CASSAPRTGGTHEQFF
14	TRBV6-5	CASSSGLSGNTIYF
12	TRBV6-5	CAVGQPRHGYTF
12	TRBV5-4	CASSLARGGYTF
18	TRBV6-1	CASSDRQGLIWAGGELFF
15	TRBV14	CASSLGGLVGYEQYF